This entry is about one T cell receptor beta chain. This CDR3 has 17 amino acids. Germline V CDR1 and CDR2: SGDLS, YYNGEE. TCRdb's table, derived via immunoSEQ multiplex PCR, lists solely in-frame clones and lacks some. The sample holds roughly 62,000 clones; 84% are singletons and the top ten take 4% to 5.5%. This entry comes from a study of OX40 agonist ivuxolimab in advanced cancers. This chain uses TRBV9 with TRBJ2-5; 8 bases line up with TRBD2. The last part of the DNA fits TRBJ2-7 better; the J call may be wrong. This TCR was recovered from an adult with an advanced solid tumor such as melanoma, head and neck, liver or kidney cancer. Material: CD4+ or CD8+ T cells sorted from blood, obtained in a trial of the OX40 agonist ivuxolimab. The CDR3 sequence is CASSVDGSGTPGGEQYF. In DNA form, the CDR3 reads TGTGCCAGCAGCGTCGATGGTAGCGGGACTCCGGGAGGCGAGCAGTACTTC.